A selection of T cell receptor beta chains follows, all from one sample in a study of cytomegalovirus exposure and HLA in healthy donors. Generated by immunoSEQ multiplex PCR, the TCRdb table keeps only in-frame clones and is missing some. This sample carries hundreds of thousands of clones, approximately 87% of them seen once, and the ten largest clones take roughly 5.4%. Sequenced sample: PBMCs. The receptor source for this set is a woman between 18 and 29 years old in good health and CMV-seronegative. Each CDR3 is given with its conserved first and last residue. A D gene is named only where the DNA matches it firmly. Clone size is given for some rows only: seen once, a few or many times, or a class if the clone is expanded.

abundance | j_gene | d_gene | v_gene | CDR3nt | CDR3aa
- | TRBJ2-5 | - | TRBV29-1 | TGCAGCGTCCGAGGGGAGCAAGAGACCCAGTACTTC | CSVRGEQETQYF
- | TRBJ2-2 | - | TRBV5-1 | TGCGCCAGCAGCTTGGTAGAGGCCGGGGAGCTGTTTTTT | CASSLVEAGELFF
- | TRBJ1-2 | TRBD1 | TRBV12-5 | TGTGCTAGCCTGGGGCAGGGGGCTGCGGATGGCTACACCTTC | CASLGQGAADGYTF
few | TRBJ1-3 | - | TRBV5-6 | TGTGCCAGCAGCTTGGCAGGGATTGGAAACACCATATATTTT | CASSLAGIGNTIYF
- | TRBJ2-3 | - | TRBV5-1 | TGCGCCAGCAGCCCGGCCAAGGGCACAGATACGCAGTATTTT | CASSPAKGTDTQYF
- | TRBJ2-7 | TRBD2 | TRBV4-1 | TGCGCCAGCAGCTACCGGGGGGGAGAGTCCTACGAGCAGTACTTC | CASSYRGGESYEQYF
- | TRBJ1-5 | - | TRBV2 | TGTGCCAGCAAGTCGGACCCGGGCATTCAGCCCCAGCATTTT | CASKSDPGIQPQHF
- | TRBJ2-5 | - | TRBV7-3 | TGTGCCAGCAGCTTAGGACCGGTAGAGACCCAGTACTTC | CASSLGPVETQYF
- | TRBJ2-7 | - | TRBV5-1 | TGCGCCAGCAGCTTGGACAGGACCTACGAGCAGTACTTC | CASSLDRTYEQYF
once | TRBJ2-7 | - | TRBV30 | TGTGCCTGGAGTGTTGCTCGGGGGGCCGGCGAGCAGTACTTC | CAWSVARGAGEQYF
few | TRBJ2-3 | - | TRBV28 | TGTGCCAGCAGTTTACTGGCAGATACGCAGTATTTT | CASSLLADTQYF
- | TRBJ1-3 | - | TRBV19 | TGTGCCAGTAGAGAGACAGCCTCTGGAAACACCATATATTTT | CASRETASGNTIYF
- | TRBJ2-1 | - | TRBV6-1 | TGTGCCAGTTGGGGCGCCGTGGGGAATGAGCAGTTCTTC | CASWGAVGNEQFF
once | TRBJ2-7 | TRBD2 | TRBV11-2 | TGTGCCAGCAGTCCGGGGGGGGTGAACGAGCAGTACTTC | CASSPGGVNEQYF
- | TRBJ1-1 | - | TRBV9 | TGTGCCAGCAGCGTATACAGGGACACTGAAGCTTTCTTT | CASSVYRDTEAFF
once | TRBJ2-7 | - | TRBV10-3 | TGTGCCATCAGGGATACAGGTGTTGCTTACGAGCAGTACTTC | CAIRDTGVAYEQYF
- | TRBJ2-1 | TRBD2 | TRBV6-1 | TGTGCCAGCAGTGAAGCACTAGCGGGATACAATGAGCAGTTCTTC | CASSEALAGYNEQFF
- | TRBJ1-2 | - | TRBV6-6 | TGTGCCAGCAGTTACGGTGGCAGGGTGAGTGGCGGCTACACCTTC | CASSYGGRVSGGYTF
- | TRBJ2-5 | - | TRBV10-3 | TGTGCCATCAGTGAGCGGGGTAGCGTCCAAGAGACCCAGTACTTC | CAISERGSVQETQYF
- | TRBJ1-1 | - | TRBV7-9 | TGTGCCAGCAGCCCCACGGGCACTGAAGCTTTCTTT | CASSPTGTEAFF
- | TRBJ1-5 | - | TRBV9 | TGTGCCAGCAGCGAGGGGGGAATCTATCAGCCCCAGCATTTT | CASSEGGIYQPQHF
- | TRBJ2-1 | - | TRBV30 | TGTGCCTGGGGGGCGGTGGGGGAGACGAGCTCCTACAATGAGCAGTTCTTC | CAWGAVGETSSYNEQFF
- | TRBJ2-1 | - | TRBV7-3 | TGTGCCAGCAGCTCCTCGGGGAGACCATACAATGAGCAGTTCTTC | CASSSSGRPYNEQFF
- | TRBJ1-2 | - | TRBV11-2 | TGTGCCAGCAGCTTAGATCGGGGGGAGGGCTATGGCTACACCTTC | CASSLDRGEGYGYTF
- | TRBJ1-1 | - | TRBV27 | TGTGCCAGCAACGACGGGAACACTGAAGCTTTCTTT | CASNDGNTEAFF
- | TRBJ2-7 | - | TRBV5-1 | TGCGCCAGCAGCTTGGGGCAGCTTAAGAACTCCTACGAGCAGTACTTC | CASSLGQLKNSYEQYF
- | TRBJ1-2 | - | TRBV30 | TGTGCCTGGAGTGTAGGGCCCCAAGGGGGCTACACCTTC | CAWSVGPQGGYTF
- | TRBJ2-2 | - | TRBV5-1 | TGCGCCAGCAGCTCGATCGGACGCGGGGGCGTGGGTACCGGGGAGCTGTTTTTT | CASSSIGRGGVGTGELFF
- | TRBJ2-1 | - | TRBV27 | TGTGCCAGCAGTAAGGAGGGACCGTCCTACAATGAGCAGTTCTTC | CASSKEGPSYNEQFF
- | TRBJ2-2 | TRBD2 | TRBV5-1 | TGCGCCAGCAGCTGGACTAGCGGAAACACCGGGGAGCTGTTTTTT | CASSWTSGNTGELFF
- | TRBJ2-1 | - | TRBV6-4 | TGTGCCAGCAGTGACTCGAACACGGGAGAGGTCCTGGCGCGCGAGCAGTTCTTC | CASSDSNTGEVLAREQFF
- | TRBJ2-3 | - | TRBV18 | TGTGCCAGCTCACCAAGAGGGAGGTCCACCCCAGATACGCAGTATTTT | CASSPRGRSTPDTQYF
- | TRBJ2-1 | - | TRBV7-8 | TGTGCCAGCAGCTTCACAGTTAGCAATGAGCAGTTCTTC | CASSFTVSNEQFF
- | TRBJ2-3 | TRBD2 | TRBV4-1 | TGCGCCAGCAGCCAGGAACCGTTCACTAGCGGGGGATTCACAGATACGCAGTATTTT | CASSQEPFTSGGFTDTQYF
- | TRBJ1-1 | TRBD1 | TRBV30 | TGTGCCTGGTTCTCCAGGGGGCAGGCTTTCTTT | CAWFSRGQAFF
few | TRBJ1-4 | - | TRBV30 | TGTGCCTGGACCCCGGGTGTGGGAGCTGTAGTTGAAAAACTGTTTTTT | CAWTPGVGAVVEKLFF
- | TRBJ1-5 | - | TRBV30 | TGTGCCTGGAGCCTACGGCGGAGTGGCAATCAGCCCCAGCATTTT | CAWSLRRSGNQPQHF
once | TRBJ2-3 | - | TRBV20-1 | TGCAGTGCTGGAGATACGCAGTATTTT | CSAGDTQYF
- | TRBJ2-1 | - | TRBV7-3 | TGTGCCAGCAGCTCGACCCCAGGGTCGGGCAATGAGCAGTTCTTC | CASSSTPGSGNEQFF
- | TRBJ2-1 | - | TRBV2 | TGTGCCAGCAATGCCAGGGGAAGCTCCTACAATGAGCAGTTCTTC | CASNARGSSYNEQFF
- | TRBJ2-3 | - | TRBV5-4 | TGTGCCAGCAGCTCCCGGGGGAGCACAGATACGCAGTATTTT | CASSSRGSTDTQYF
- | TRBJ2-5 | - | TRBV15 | TGTGCCACCCTAGGCGGGAACCAAGAGACCCAGTACTTC | CATLGGNQETQYF
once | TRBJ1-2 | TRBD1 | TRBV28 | TGTGCCAGCAGTTTATACAGGGGACAAACTAACTATGGCTACACCTTC | CASSLYRGQTNYGYTF
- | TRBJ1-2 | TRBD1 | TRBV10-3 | TGTGCCATCAGTGGAGGGACAGGGTATGGGAATGGCTACACCTTC | CAISGGTGYGNGYTF
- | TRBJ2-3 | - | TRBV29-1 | TGCAGCGTTGGGGCGGACTATGACTCAGATACGCAGTATTTT | CSVGADYDSDTQYF
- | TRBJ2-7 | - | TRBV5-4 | TGTGCCAGCAGCTTAACAGACGAGCAGTACTTC | CASSLTDEQYF
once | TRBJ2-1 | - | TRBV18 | TGTGCCAGCTCACCACCCGCTAGCTCCTACAATGAGCAGTTCTTC | CASSPPASSYNEQFF
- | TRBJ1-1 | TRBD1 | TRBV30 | TGTGCCCTAGGAGGTCGGACAGGAGCGAACACTGAAGCTTTCTTT | CALGGRTGANTEAFF
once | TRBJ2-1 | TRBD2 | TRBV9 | TGTGCCAGCAGCCTCGGGACTAGCGGTAATGAGCAGTTCTTC | CASSLGTSGNEQFF